This T cell receptor (beta chain) is drawn from a study of T cell responses to AZD1222 COVID-19 vaccine. Study context: Doses given second, at about 4 or about 12 weeks, were pooled. Study-wide results and limits: There were mostly white British donors and more females than males, and clonal diversity was possibly underestimated. Without day 14 samples, only post-peak T cell repertoires were studied.

Details on this clone: Its antigen is not known.

Clones were read by immunoSEQ multiplex PCR, and TCRdb kept only the in-frame ones, dropping some. The table includes about 67,000 clones, 80% to 85% detected once. This TCR was sampled from an adult in good health. Here the sequenced sample was peripheral blood, taken on day 0 of AZD1222 vaccination.

DNA of the CDR3: TGTGCCAGCAGTTACTCTAGGGGTACTGAAGCTTTCTTT. Translating gives CASSYSRGTEAFF. The chain links TRBV6-5 to TRBJ1-1; possibly TRBD1 for D (5 bases). Trimming shortened V by 0 bases and J by 5 bases, and 7 bases separated the two germline ends. The CDR3 runs to 13 residues. Looked up from germline, CDR1 is MNHEY and CDR2 is SVGAGI.